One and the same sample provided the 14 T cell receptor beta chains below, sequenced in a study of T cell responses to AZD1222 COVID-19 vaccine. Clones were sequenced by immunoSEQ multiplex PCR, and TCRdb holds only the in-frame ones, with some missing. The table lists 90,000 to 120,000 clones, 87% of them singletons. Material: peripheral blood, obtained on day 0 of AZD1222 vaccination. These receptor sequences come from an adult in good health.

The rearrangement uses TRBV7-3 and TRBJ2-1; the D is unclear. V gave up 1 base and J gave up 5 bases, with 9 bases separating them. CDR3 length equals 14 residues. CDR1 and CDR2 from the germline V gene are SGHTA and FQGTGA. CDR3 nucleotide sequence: TGTGCCAGCAGCTTAATAGGGTTGAACAATGAGCAGTTCTTC. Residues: CASSLIGLNNEQFF.

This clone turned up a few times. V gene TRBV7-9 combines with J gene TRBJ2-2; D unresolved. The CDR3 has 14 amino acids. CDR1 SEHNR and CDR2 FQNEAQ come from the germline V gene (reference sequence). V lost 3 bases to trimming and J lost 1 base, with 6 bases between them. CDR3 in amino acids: CASSFQKNTGELFF. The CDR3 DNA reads TGTGCCAGCAGCTTTCAGAAGAACACCGGGGAGCTGTTTTTT. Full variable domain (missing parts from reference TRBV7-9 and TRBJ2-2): DTGVSQNPRHKITKRGQNVTFRCDPISEHNRLYWYRQTLGQGPEFLTYFQNEAQLEKSRLLSDRFSAERPKGSFSTLEIQRTEQGDSAMYLCASSFQKNTGELFFGEGSRLTVL.

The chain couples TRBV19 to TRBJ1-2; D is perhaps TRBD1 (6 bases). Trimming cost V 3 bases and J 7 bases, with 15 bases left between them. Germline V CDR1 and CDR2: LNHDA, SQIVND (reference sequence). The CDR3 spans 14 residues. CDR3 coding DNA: TGTGCCAGTAGTATTCTGGACAGAAGAGGTGGCTACACCTTC. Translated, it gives CASSILDRRGGYTF. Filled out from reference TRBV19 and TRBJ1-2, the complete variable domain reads DGGITQSPKYLFRKEGQNVTLSCEQNLNHDAMYWYRQDPGQGLRLIYYSQIVNDFQKGDIAEGYSVSREKKESFPLTVTSAQKNPTAFYLCASSILDRRGGYTFGSGTRLTVV.

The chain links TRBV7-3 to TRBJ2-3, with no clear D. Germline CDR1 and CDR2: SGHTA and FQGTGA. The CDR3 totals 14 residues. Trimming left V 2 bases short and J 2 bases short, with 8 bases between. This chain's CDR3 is CASSLDSSTDTQYF. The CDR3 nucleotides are TGTGCCAGCAGCTTAGACTCTTCCACAGATACGCAGTATTTT.

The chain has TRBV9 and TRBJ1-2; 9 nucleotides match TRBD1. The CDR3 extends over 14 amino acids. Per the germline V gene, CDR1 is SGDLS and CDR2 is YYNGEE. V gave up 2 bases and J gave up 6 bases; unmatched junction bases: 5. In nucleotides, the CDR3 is TGTGCCAGCAGCGTCGGCGGGACAGGGAATGGCTACACCTTC. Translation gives CASSVGGTGNGYTF.

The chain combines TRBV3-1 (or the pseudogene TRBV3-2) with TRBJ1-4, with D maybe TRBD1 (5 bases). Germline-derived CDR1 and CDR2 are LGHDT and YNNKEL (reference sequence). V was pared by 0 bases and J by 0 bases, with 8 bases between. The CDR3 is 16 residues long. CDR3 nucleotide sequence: TGTGCCAGCAGCCAAGATGTAGGGGCAACTAATGAAAAACTGTTTTTT. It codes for CASSQDVGATNEKLFF.

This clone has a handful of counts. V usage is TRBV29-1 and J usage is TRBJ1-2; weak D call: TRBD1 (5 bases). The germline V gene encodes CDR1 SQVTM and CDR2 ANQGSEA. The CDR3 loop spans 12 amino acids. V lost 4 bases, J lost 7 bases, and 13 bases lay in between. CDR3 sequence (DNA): TGCAGCGTTGGGGGCTTGGGAAGTGGCTACACCTTC. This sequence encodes CSVGGLGSGYTF.

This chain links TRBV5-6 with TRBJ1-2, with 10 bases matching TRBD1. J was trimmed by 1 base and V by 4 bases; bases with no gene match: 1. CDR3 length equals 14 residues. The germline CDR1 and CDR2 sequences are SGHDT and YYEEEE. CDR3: CASSGDRGNYGYTF. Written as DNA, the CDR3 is TGTGCCAGCAGCGGGGACAGGGGTAACTATGGCTACACCTTC.

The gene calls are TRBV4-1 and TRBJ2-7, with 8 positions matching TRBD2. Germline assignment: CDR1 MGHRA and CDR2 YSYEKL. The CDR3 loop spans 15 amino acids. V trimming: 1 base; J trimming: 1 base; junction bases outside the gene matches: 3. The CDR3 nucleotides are TGCGCCAGCAGCCAAGGTCCTAGCGGGTCCTACGAGCAGTACTTC. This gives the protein CASSQGPSGSYEQYF.

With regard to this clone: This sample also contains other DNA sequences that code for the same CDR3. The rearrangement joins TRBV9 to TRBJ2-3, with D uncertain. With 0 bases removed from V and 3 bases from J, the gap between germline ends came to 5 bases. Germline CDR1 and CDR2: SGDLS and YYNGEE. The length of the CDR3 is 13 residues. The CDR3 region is CASSVGGTDTQYF. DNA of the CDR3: TGTGCCAGCAGCGTAGGTGGGACAGATACGCAGTATTTT.

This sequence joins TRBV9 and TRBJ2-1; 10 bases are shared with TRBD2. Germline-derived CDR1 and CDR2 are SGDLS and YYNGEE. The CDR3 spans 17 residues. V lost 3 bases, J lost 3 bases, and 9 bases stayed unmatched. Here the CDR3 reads CASSASLAGALYNEQFF. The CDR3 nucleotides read TGTGCCAGCAGCGCCAGTCTAGCGGGGGCTCTCTACAATGAGCAGTTCTTC.

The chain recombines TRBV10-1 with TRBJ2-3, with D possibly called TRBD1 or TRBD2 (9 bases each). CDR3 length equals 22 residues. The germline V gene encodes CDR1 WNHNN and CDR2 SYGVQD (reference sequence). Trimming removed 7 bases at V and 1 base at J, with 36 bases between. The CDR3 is CASIPTGTGIDSGSSGTDTQYF. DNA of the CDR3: TGCGCCAGCATCCCCACGGGGACAGGGATCGATAGCGGGAGCTCCGGCACAGATACGCAGTATTTT.

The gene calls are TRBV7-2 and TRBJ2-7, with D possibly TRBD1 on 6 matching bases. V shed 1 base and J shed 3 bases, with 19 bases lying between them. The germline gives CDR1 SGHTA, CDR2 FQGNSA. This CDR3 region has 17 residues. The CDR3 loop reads CASSLDPAPAGDYEQYF. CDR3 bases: TGTGCCAGCAGCTTAGACCCCGCCCCGGCAGGGGACTACGAGCAGTACTTC.

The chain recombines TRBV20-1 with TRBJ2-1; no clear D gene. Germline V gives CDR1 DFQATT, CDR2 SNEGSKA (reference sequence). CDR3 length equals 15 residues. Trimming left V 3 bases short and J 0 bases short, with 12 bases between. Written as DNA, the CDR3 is TGCAGTGCTAGTTCCCTTTCTACCTCCTACAATGAGCAGTTCTTC. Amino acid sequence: CSASSLSTSYNEQFF.